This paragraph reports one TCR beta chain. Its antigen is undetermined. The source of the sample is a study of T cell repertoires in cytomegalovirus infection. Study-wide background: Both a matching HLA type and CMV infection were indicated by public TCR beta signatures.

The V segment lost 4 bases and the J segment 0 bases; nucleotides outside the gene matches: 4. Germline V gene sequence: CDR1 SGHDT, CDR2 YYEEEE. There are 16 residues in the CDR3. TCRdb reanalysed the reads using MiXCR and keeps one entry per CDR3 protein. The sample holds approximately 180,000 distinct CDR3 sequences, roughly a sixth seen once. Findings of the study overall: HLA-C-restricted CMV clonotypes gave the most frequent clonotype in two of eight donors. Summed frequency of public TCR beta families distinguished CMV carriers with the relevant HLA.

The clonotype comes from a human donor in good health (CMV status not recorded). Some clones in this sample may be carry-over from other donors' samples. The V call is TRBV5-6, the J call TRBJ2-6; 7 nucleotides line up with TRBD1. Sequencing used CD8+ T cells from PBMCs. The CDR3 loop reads CASSPGQSSGANVLTF. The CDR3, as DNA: TGTGCCAGCAGCCCGGGACAGAGCTCTGGGGCCAACGTCCTGACTTTC.